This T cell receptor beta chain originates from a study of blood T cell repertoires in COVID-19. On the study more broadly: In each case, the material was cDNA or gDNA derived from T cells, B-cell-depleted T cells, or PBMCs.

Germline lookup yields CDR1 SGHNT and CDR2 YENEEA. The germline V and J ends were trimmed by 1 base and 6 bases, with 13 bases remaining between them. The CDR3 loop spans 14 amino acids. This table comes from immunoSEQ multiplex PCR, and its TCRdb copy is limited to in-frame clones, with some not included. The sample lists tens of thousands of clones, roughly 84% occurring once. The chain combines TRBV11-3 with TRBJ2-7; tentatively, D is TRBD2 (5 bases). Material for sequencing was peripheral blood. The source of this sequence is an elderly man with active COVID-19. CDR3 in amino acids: CASSLAAEAFEQYF. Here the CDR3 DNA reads TGTGCCAGCAGCTTAGCGGCGGAGGCCTTCGAGCAGTACTTC.